This is a list of T cell receptor beta chains from one sample in a study of response to subunit inactivated influenza vaccine. Each CDR3 protein is one row after TCRdb ran MiXCR on the RT-PCR reads. This table has 500,000 to 550,000 distinct CDR3 sequences, approximately 7.7% appearing once. This sample comprised PBMCs from blood, obtained approximately 25 months after vaccination. These receptors were taken from a man between 50 and 69 years old who received an inactivated influenza vaccine. The CDR3 runs from the conserved cysteine through the conserved F or W. D genes are given only for firm matches. The size entry is marked missing in some rows and otherwise reads once, few, many or a size class.

clone_size	v_call	j_call	d_call	cdr3_aa	cdr3_nt
few	TRBV3-1	TRBJ1-2	NA	CASSQSPYNYGYTF	TGTGCCAGCAGCCAAAGTCCCTATAACTATGGCTACACCTTC
few	TRBV12-3/TRBV12-4	TRBJ2-7	TRBD2	CASSPLAGGGRGEQYF	TGTGCCAGCAGCCCCTTGGCGGGAGGTGGGCGTGGGGAGCAGTACTTC
NA	TRBV28	TRBJ2-3	NA	CASSSPGVTDTQYF	TGTGCCAGCAGTTCGCCCGGAGTGACAGATACGCAGTATTTT
NA	TRBV20-1	TRBJ2-1	TRBD2	CSARDLVASGNDEQFF	TGCAGTGCTAGAGATCTAGTGGCTAGCGGGAACGATGAGCAGTTCTTC
NA	TRBV19	TRBJ2-7	TRBD1	CASSTPGQVEQYF	TGTGCCAGTAGTACACCGGGACAGGTCGAGCAGTACTTC
few	TRBV6-5	TRBJ2-3	TRBD2	CASSYPQRGAGGTDTQYF	TGTGCCAGCAGTTACCCTCAGCGGGGGGCGGGGGGCACAGATACGCAGTATTTT
few	TRBV5-4	TRBJ1-1	NA	CASSLPHSMNTEAFF	TGTGCCAGCAGCTTGCCACACAGTATGAACACTGAAGCTTTCTTT
few	TRBV29-1	TRBJ1-1	TRBD1	CSVRTGGLAEAFF	TGCAGCGTTCGGACAGGGGGCTTAGCTGAAGCTTTCTTT
NA	TRBV5-1	TRBJ2-7	NA	CASSLDGAGTEQYF	TGCGCCAGCAGCCTCGATGGTGCGGGGACCGAGCAGTACTTC
NA	TRBV12-3/TRBV12-4	TRBJ1-5	NA	CASSPPLEKSYSNQPQHF	TGTGCCAGCAGTCCCCCCCTAGAGAAGTCTTATAGCAATCAGCCCCAGCATTTT
NA	TRBV12-3/TRBV12-4	TRBJ1-2	NA	CASSLEHNQNYGYTF	TGTGCCAGCAGTTTAGAGCACAATCAGAACTATGGCTACACCTTC
NA	TRBV15	TRBJ2-5	NA	CATSRGVGIQETQYF	TGTGCCACCAGCAGAGGGGTGGGTATACAAGAGACCCAGTACTTC
many	TRBV20-1	TRBJ2-7	TRBD2	CSANPGLAYEQYF	TGCAGTGCCAATCCGGGACTAGCCTACGAGCAGTACTTC
NA	TRBV3-1	TRBJ2-1	TRBD1	CASSQAGTGRGEQFF	TGTGCCAGCAGCCAAGCAGGGACAGGGCGTGGGGAGCAGTTCTTC
NA	TRBV12-3/TRBV12-4	TRBJ2-7	TRBD1	CASSRVTGDFEQYF	TGTGCCAGCAGCCGAGTGACAGGGGATTTTGAGCAGTACTTC
NA	TRBV7-2	TRBJ2-2	NA	CASSFGQWTGELFF	TGTGCCAGCAGCTTTGGACAGTGGACCGGGGAGCTGTTTTTT
few	TRBV5-6	TRBJ2-2	NA	CASGRLNTGELFF	TGTGCCAGCGGACGCTTGAACACCGGGGAGCTGTTTTTT
many	TRBV3-1	TRBJ1-1	NA	CASSLGKTEAFF	TGTGCCAGCAGCCTAGGGAAGACTGAAGCTTTCTTT
NA	TRBV7-9	TRBJ1-2	TRBD1	CASSRALSGDRGYTF	TGTGCCAGCAGCCGAGCCCTATCAGGGGACAGGGGCTACACCTTC
NA	TRBV12-3/TRBV12-4	TRBJ1-3	TRBD1	CASRRQGPNAIYF	TGTGCCAGCAGACGACAGGGGCCAAACGCCATATATTTT
NA	TRBV6-1	TRBJ2-4	TRBD1	CASTPDRGLSDIQYF	TGTGCCAGCACCCCGGACAGGGGGCTTTCTGACATTCAGTACTTC
many	TRBV7-9	TRBJ2-7	TRBD1	CASSLGDRGSYEQYF	TGTGCCAGCAGCCTGGGGGACAGGGGCTCCTACGAGCAGTACTTC
NA	TRBV10-3	TRBJ2-7	TRBD1	CAISALPGQGPSSEQYF	TGTGCCATCAGTGCGCTGCCGGGACAGGGGCCCTCGTCCGAGCAGTACTTC
NA	TRBV28	TRBJ2-2	TRBD2	CASMGLAGGSNTGELFF	TGTGCCAGCATGGGGCTAGCGGGAGGGTCGAACACCGGGGAGCTGTTTTTT
many	TRBV20-1	TRBJ2-1	NA	CSARVPASALYNEQFF	TGCAGTGCTAGAGTACCTGCGTCCGCCCTCTACAATGAGCAGTTCTTC
many	TRBV7-2	TRBJ2-3	NA	CASSPFSEDTQYF	TGTGCCAGCAGCCCATTTAGCGAAGATACGCAGTATTTT
few	TRBV7-9	TRBJ2-1	TRBD2	CASSPIAGPHNEQFF	TGTGCCAGCAGCCCTATAGCGGGGCCCCACAATGAGCAGTTCTTC
few	TRBV12-3/TRBV12-4	TRBJ1-5	TRBD1	CASSAGGTSNQPQHF	TGTGCCAGCAGCGCAGGGGGGACGAGCAATCAGCCCCAGCATTTT
few	TRBV12-3/TRBV12-4	TRBJ1-5	NA	CASRTSGTNQPQHF	TGTGCCAGCAGAACCTCCGGGACAAATCAGCCCCAGCATTTT
NA	TRBV7-2	TRBJ2-1	NA	CASSPRSPSNEQFF	TGTGCCAGCAGCCCCCGGTCTCCATCCAATGAGCAGTTCTTC
NA	TRBV5-6	TRBJ2-3	TRBD2	CASSLTSGGATDTQYF	TGTGCCAGCAGCCTTACTAGCGGGGGGGCCACAGATACGCAGTATTTT
few	TRBV24-1	TRBJ1-1	NA	CATRQGNTEAFF	TGTGCCACCAGACAGGGAAACACTGAAGCTTTCTTT
few	TRBV6-1	TRBJ1-1	NA	CASMNRVNTEAFF	TGTGCCAGCATGAACAGGGTGAACACTGAAGCTTTCTTT
few	TRBV2	TRBJ2-7	NA	CASSEARLGYEQYF	TGTGCCAGCAGTGAAGCGCGGCTGGGCTACGAGCAGTACTTC
many	TRBV10-3	TRBJ2-3	NA	CAISESNLNTDTQYF	TGTGCCATCAGTGAGTCCAATCTTAACACAGATACGCAGTATTTT
NA	TRBV9	TRBJ2-5	NA	CASSATGGGPETQYF	TGTGCCAGCAGCGCCACAGGAGGGGGGCCAGAGACCCAGTACTTC
few	TRBV12-3/TRBV12-4	TRBJ2-3	NA	CASSSSRSTDTQYF	TGTGCCAGCAGTTCATCCAGATCCACAGATACGCAGTATTTT
few	TRBV3-1	TRBJ1-6	TRBD1	CASSQWDRQNSPLHF	TGTGCCAGCAGCCAATGGGACAGGCAAAATTCACCCCTCCACTTT
NA	TRBV29-1	TRBJ2-3	TRBD2	CSVRGTSVADTQYF	TGCAGCGTTCGCGGGACTAGTGTGGCGGATACTCAGTATTTT
many	TRBV12-3/TRBV12-4	TRBJ1-6	TRBD1	CASSLGRTGRGYNSPLHF	TGTGCCAGCAGTTTAGGCCGGACAGGGAGAGGGTATAATTCACCCCTCCACTTT
NA	TRBV5-1	TRBJ2-1	NA	CASSLSSRVGDEQFF	TGCGCCAGCAGCTTGAGTAGTAGGGTGGGGGATGAGCAGTTCTTC
many	TRBV25-1	TRBJ2-7	TRBD1	CASTLGTGVSYEQYF	TGTGCCAGCACCCTCGGGACAGGGGTCTCCTACGAGCAGTACTTC
many	TRBV12-3/TRBV12-4	TRBJ1-3	NA	CASGGAAGNTIYF	TGTGCCAGCGGGGGGGCAGCTGGAAACACCATATATTTT
few	TRBV15	TRBJ2-5	NA	CATSRDGRQGETQYF	TGTGCCACCAGCAGAGATGGTCGGCAGGGAGAGACCCAGTACTTC
few	TRBV4-3	TRBJ2-3	NA	CASSRILGSTDTQYF	TGCGCCAGCAGCCGAATCCTCGGTAGCACAGATACGCAGTATTTT
many	TRBV5-6	TRBJ1-2	TRBD1	CASSLKTGGSYGYTF	TGTGCCAGCAGCCTAAAGACAGGGGGAAGCTATGGCTACACCTTC
many	TRBV12-3/TRBV12-4	TRBJ1-2	NA	CASTASVSHYGYTF	TGTGCCAGCACCGCAAGCGTGAGCCACTATGGCTACACCTTC
many	TRBV27	TRBJ2-7	TRBD1	CASSHPKTGSDEQYF	TGTGCCAGCAGTCACCCTAAGACAGGGTCGGACGAGCAGTACTTC
NA	TRBV28	TRBJ1-2	NA	CASSTLRPGPAGVYGYTF	TGTGCCAGCAGTACACTGCGGCCGGGACCGGCCGGCGTCTATGGCTACACCTTC
many	TRBV6-5	TRBJ2-3	TRBD2	CASSLGRVKDTQYF	TGTGCCAGCAGTTTGGGGAGGGTAAAAGATACGCAGTATTTT
few	TRBV12-3/TRBV12-4	TRBJ2-1	TRBD1	CASSLVLAGQGGQFF	TGTGCCAGCAGTTTAGTTCTAGCGGGACAGGGGGGGCAGTTCTTC
many	TRBV24-1	TRBJ2-3	TRBD2	CATSDLLAGDETDTQYF	TGTGCCACCAGTGATTTACTAGCGGGGGACGAGACAGATACGCAGTATTTT
many	TRBV29-1	TRBJ1-1	NA	CSASHRMNTEAFF	TGCAGCGCCTCACATCGCATGAACACTGAAGCTTTCTTT
NA	TRBV7-9	TRBJ2-1	NA	CASSLGVAESTF	TGTGCCAGCAGCTTAGGCGTCGCAGAGTCGACCTTC
few	TRBV6-1	TRBJ2-5	TRBD2	CASRETSGGRETQYF	TGTGCCAGCAGGGAGACTAGCGGGGGCCGGGAGACCCAGTACTTC
NA	TRBV7-2	TRBJ2-7	NA	CASSPGASDEQYF	TGTGCCAGCAGCCCCGGTGCGAGCGACGAGCAGTACTTC
NA	TRBV5-5	TRBJ1-2	NA	CASSLSWQILNYGYTF	TGTGCCAGCAGCTTGAGTTGGCAGATCCTTAACTATGGCTACACCTTC
few	TRBV6-6	TRBJ2-1	NA	CASSYSAGHEQFF	TGTGCCAGCAGTTACTCGGCGGGCCATGAGCAGTTCTTC
few	TRBV4-3	TRBJ1-1	NA	CASSQVVSRGNTEAFF	TGCGCCAGCAGCCAAGTGGTTAGTCGGGGGAACACTGAAGCTTTCTTT